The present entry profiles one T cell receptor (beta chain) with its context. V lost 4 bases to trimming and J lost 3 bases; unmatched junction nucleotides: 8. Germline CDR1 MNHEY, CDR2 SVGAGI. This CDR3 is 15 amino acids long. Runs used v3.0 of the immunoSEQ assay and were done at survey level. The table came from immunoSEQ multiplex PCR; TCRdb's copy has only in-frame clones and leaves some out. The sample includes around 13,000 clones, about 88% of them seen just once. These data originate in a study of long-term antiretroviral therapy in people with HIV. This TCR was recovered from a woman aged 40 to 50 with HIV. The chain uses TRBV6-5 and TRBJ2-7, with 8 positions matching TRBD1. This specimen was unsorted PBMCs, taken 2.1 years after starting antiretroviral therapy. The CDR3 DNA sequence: TGTGCCAGCAGTTTAGCCCCAGGGGGCTTCTACGAGCAGTACTTC. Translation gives CASSLAPGGFYEQYF.